Below, one T cell receptor beta chain is given with its context. Among the donors, all were Caucasian adults who lived in Nashville, Tennessee. Partitioning of CD4+ cells yielded a CD45RA+ naive subset and a CD45RA-negative memory subset. Execution of the assay was at deep level. Original methodology: ImmunoSEQ yielded junction-only sequences lacking quality scores, so filtering differed. The data were produced by immunoSEQ multiplex PCR, yet TCRdb's version contains in-frame clones alone and is incomplete. V and J calls and clone size are those listed in that table; D and trimming were worked out from the DNA. Among about 2.4 million clones listed, approximately 94% were seen once. These data originate in a study of shared clonotypes between healthy human individuals. Trimming pared 5 bases from V and 6 bases from J, leaving 19 bases between. Germline CDR1 MGHDK, CDR2 SYGVNS. The CDR3 has 15 amino acids.

The sequence was obtained from a man younger than 30 in good health. Some clones in this sample may be carry-over from other donors' samples. Source material: naive CD4+ T cells from PBMCs. The subset was: CD45RA+ positively selected. The chain joins TRBV25-1 to TRBJ1-1; D not resolved. The CDR3 is CASSPRRAPGPEAFF. CDR3 sequence (DNA): TGTGCCAGCAGTCCTCGGCGGGCCCCGGGTCCTGAAGCTTTCTTT.